A single sample is the source of the 9 T cell receptor beta chains below, sequenced in a study of T cells expressing NK-cell markers. TCRdb reanalyzed the 5' RACE reads and collapses them to one entry per CDR3 protein, without DNA. This sample's table reports approximately 420,000 distinct CDR3 sequences. The sample comprised blood T cells: a sorted CD56 or NKG2C T cell subset, CD4+ or CD8+ T cells, or bulk PBMC T cells (not recorded which). Every receptor here comes from a woman aged 50 to 60 in good health.

The J gene is TRBJ2-1, the V gene TRBV4-2; TCRdb names TRBD2, which stays unverified in the absence of DNA. CDR3 size: 16 residues. Germline V gene data show CDR1 as LGHNA and CDR2 as YNFKEQ. CDR3 in amino acids: CASSTRDSGTYNEQFF.

The chain has TRBV19 and TRBJ1-5. This CDR3 spans 14 amino acids. Germline CDR1 is LNHDA and CDR2 is SQIVND (reference sequence). The CDR3 is CASSTDRAYQPQHF.

The chain couples TRBV10-2 to TRBJ2-5. CDR1 WSHSY and CDR2 SAAADI come from the germline V gene. The CDR3 covers 15 residues. CDR3: CASSVDSTTQETQYF.

The chain is built from TRBV11-3 and TRBJ2-5; TCRdb's assignment of TRBD2 cannot be checked, as there is no DNA. From germline, CDR1 is SGHNT and CDR2 YENEEA. The CDR3 has 17 residues. CDR3 sequence reads: CASTRKLSGRGEETQYF.

CDR3 residues: CASSRTGGQETQYF. The chain recombines TRBV6-5 with TRBJ2-5; TCRdb indicates TRBD1, and absent DNA this call remains unverified. The CDR3 covers 14 residues. Germline V gene data show CDR1 as MNHEY and CDR2 as SVGAGI.

This chain joins TRBV5-1 and TRBJ1-2; TCRdb's D call, TRBD1, is unchecked because there is no DNA. The CDR3 contains 15 residues. Germline V CDR1 and CDR2: SGHRS, YFSETQ. The CDR3 here is CASSLTGGQVYGYTF.

V and J are TRBV5-1 and TRBJ2-7; without DNA, the TCRdb call of TRBD1 cannot be checked. In germline, CDR1 is SGHRS, CDR2 YFSETQ. CDR3 length: 16 amino acids. CDR3 residues: CASSFSDPGQGYEQYF.

The chain is built from TRBV4-2 and TRBJ1-3. The CDR3 runs to 13 residues. Germline V gene lookup returns CDR1 LGHNA and CDR2 YNFKEQ. The CDR3 is CASSQDLGNTIYF.

The gene calls are TRBV12-3 or TRBV12-4 and TRBJ2-2; there is no DNA to check the TCRdb D call of TRBD1. There are 16 residues in the CDR3. Here the CDR3 reads CASSPQTGRNTGELFF.